These T cell receptor beta chains were read from a single sample in a study of neurological immune-mediated disorders. TCRdb re-analysed the 5' RACE reads in MiXCR, keeping a single row per CDR3 protein. The data contain about 21,000 distinct CDR3 sequences, about 6% of them seen just once; the ten biggest clones take up 35% to 55%. The sample comprised CD8+ T cells from blood. All receptors derive from a man between 18 and 29 years old in good health. CDR3s include the opening cysteine and the closing phenylalanine or tryptophan. The order of the fields is V gene, J gene, clone size, D gene, CDR3 protein, CDR3 DNA. D genes are given only for firm matches. Some rows mark clone size as missing; the rest say once, few, many or name a class of expanded clone.

v_gene: TRBV7-9
j_gene: TRBJ1-2
abundance: many
d_gene: TRBD1
CDR3aa: CASSDGTGQAFYGYTF
CDR3nt: TGTGCCAGCAGCGACGGGACAGGACAAGCATTCTATGGCTACACCTTC

v_gene: TRBV12-3/TRBV12-4
j_gene: TRBJ2-5
abundance: many
d_gene: -
CDR3aa: CASSLYRRETQYF
CDR3nt: TGTGCCAGCAGCCTATATCGCCGAGAGACCCAGTACTTC

v_gene: TRBV19
j_gene: TRBJ2-1
abundance: many
d_gene: -
CDR3aa: CASKEGPSEYNEQFF
CDR3nt: TGTGCCAGTAAGGAGGGACCATCAGAATACAATGAGCAGTTCTTC

v_gene: TRBV7-9
j_gene: TRBJ2-1
abundance: many
d_gene: TRBD2
CDR3aa: CASSPWTSGGASYNEQFF
CDR3nt: TGTGCCAGCAGCCCCTGGACTAGCGGGGGCGCTTCCTACAATGAGCAGTTCTTC

v_gene: TRBV29-1
j_gene: TRBJ2-1
abundance: many
d_gene: -
CDR3aa: CSVDSGSLYNEQFF
CDR3nt: TGCAGCGTTGATTCGGGATCCCTCTACAATGAGCAGTTCTTC

v_gene: TRBV7-2
j_gene: TRBJ2-3
abundance: many
d_gene: TRBD2
CDR3aa: CASSFSGGYSTDTQYF
CDR3nt: TGTGCCAGCAGCTTTAGCGGGGGCTATAGCACAGATACGCAGTATTTT

v_gene: TRBV20-1
j_gene: TRBJ1-1
abundance: many
d_gene: -
CDR3aa: CSAPRRGGAPFNRF
CDR3nt: TGCAGTGCCCCTAGGCGGGGGGGGGCCCCATTCAATCGGTTT

v_gene: TRBV10-3
j_gene: TRBJ1-1
abundance: many
d_gene: -
CDR3aa: CAISVGENTEAFF
CDR3nt: TGTGCCATCAGTGTCGGAGAGAACACTGAAGCTTTCTTT

v_gene: TRBV12-3/TRBV12-4
j_gene: TRBJ2-1
abundance: many
d_gene: -
CDR3aa: CASSFGYEQFF
CDR3nt: TGTGCCAGCAGTTTCGGCTATGAGCAGTTCTTC

v_gene: TRBV20-1
j_gene: TRBJ1-1
abundance: many
d_gene: -
CDR3aa: CSARARDTEAFF
CDR3nt: TGCAGTGCTAGAGCCAGGGACACTGAAGCTTTCTTT

v_gene: TRBV7-6
j_gene: TRBJ2-1
abundance: -
d_gene: -
CDR3aa: CVNSTAGEQFF
CDR3nt: TGTGTCAACAGCACAGCGGGTGAGCAGTTCTTC

v_gene: TRBV24-1
j_gene: TRBJ2-2
abundance: many
d_gene: -
CDR3aa: CATSDFRDTGELFF
CDR3nt: TGTGCCACCAGTGATTTCAGGGACACCGGGGAGCTGTTTTTT

v_gene: TRBV6-2/TRBV6-3
j_gene: TRBJ2-7
abundance: few
d_gene: -
CDR3aa: CASSYTPGAGVNEQYF
CDR3nt: TGTGCCAGCAGTTACACACCCGGGGCAGGGGTAAACGAGCAGTACTTC

v_gene: TRBV2
j_gene: TRBJ2-4
abundance: large
d_gene: TRBD1
CDR3aa: CASSGTGGVSDIQYF
CDR3nt: TGTGCCAGCAGCGGGACAGGGGGAGTTTCGGACATTCAGTACTTC

v_gene: TRBV5-1
j_gene: TRBJ1-1
abundance: many
d_gene: -
CDR3aa: CASSFFAPADSIYTEAFF
CDR3nt: TGCGCCAGCAGCTTTTTCGCCCCCGCTGACAGCATCTACACTGAAGCTTTCTTT

v_gene: TRBV12-3/TRBV12-4
j_gene: TRBJ2-7
abundance: many
d_gene: TRBD2
CDR3aa: CASSLLSGGADEQYF
CDR3nt: TGTGCCAGCAGTTTATTGAGCGGGGGGGCCGACGAGCAGTACTTC

v_gene: TRBV7-2
j_gene: TRBJ1-5
abundance: many
d_gene: -
CDR3aa: CASSLLGDQPQHF
CDR3nt: TGTGCCAGCAGCTTACTGGGGGATCAGCCCCAGCATTTT

v_gene: TRBV14
j_gene: TRBJ1-1
abundance: many
d_gene: -
CDR3aa: CASSLLGGTEAFF
CDR3nt: TGTGCCAGCAGCCTCTTGGGGGGCACTGAAGCTTTCTTT

v_gene: TRBV6-1
j_gene: TRBJ1-1
abundance: many
d_gene: -
CDR3aa: CASSEVGDWENTEAFF
CDR3nt: TGTGCCAGCAGTGAAGTGGGGGACTGGGAGAACACTGAAGCTTTCTTT

v_gene: TRBV12-3/TRBV12-4
j_gene: TRBJ1-6
abundance: many
d_gene: -
CDR3aa: CASSLASYTRRDSPLHF
CDR3nt: TGTGCCAGCAGTTTAGCCTCCTATACCCGACGCGATTCACCCCTCCACTTT

v_gene: TRBV29-1
j_gene: TRBJ1-2
abundance: -
d_gene: TRBD1
CDR3aa: CSVPEETGAGGYTF
CDR3nt: TGCAGCGTTCCCGAGGAGACAGGGGCGGGGGGCTACACCTTC

v_gene: TRBV12-3/TRBV12-4
j_gene: TRBJ1-2
abundance: many
d_gene: -
CDR3aa: CASTSTHPGGYTF
CDR3nt: TGTGCCAGCACCTCGACTCATCCGGGTGGCTACACCTTC

v_gene: TRBV4-3
j_gene: TRBJ2-1
abundance: many
d_gene: TRBD1
CDR3aa: CASSHGTGTGGYEQFF
CDR3nt: TGCGCCAGCAGCCATGGAACCGGGACAGGGGGCTATGAGCAGTTCTTC

v_gene: TRBV5-1
j_gene: TRBJ2-7
abundance: -
d_gene: TRBD1
CDR3aa: CASSSGQALNEQYF
CDR3nt: TGCGCCAGCAGCTCGGGACAGGCCCTAAACGAGCAGTACTTC

v_gene: TRBV7-9
j_gene: TRBJ2-7
abundance: many
d_gene: -
CDR3aa: CASSGRSQGQLYEQYF
CDR3nt: TGTGCCAGCAGCGGCCGGTCACAGGGCCAACTCTACGAGCAGTACTTC

v_gene: TRBV5-6
j_gene: TRBJ1-5
abundance: many
d_gene: TRBD1
CDR3aa: CASSGKDRGHQPQHF
CDR3nt: TGTGCCAGCAGCGGTAAGGACAGGGGACATCAGCCCCAGCATTTT

v_gene: TRBV14
j_gene: TRBJ2-3
abundance: many
d_gene: -
CDR3aa: CASSQDTVDHADTQYF
CDR3nt: TGTGCCAGCAGCCAAGATACAGTAGATCATGCGGATACGCAGTATTTT

v_gene: TRBV10-3
j_gene: TRBJ2-7
abundance: many
d_gene: TRBD1
CDR3aa: CAISAGQGADEQYF
CDR3nt: TGTGCCATCAGTGCTGGACAGGGGGCCGACGAGCAGTACTTC

v_gene: TRBV20-1
j_gene: TRBJ2-7
abundance: -
d_gene: -
CDR3aa: CSAKKGPYEQYF
CDR3nt: TGCAGTGCTAAGAAGGGGCCCTACGAGCAGTACTTC

v_gene: TRBV6-5
j_gene: TRBJ2-3
abundance: many
d_gene: -
CDR3aa: CASSFGAGGAATQYF
CDR3nt: TGTGCCAGCAGTTTTGGGGCTGGAGGGGCCGCTACGCAGTATTTT

v_gene: TRBV5-5
j_gene: TRBJ1-1
abundance: many
d_gene: -
CDR3aa: CASSLRRMNTEAFF
CDR3nt: TGTGCCAGCAGCTTAAGGCGAATGAACACTGAAGCTTTCTTT

v_gene: TRBV6-1
j_gene: TRBJ2-7
abundance: many
d_gene: -
CDR3aa: CASSEAQDLSYEQYF
CDR3nt: TGTGCCAGCAGTGAAGCGCAAGACCTTTCCTACGAGCAGTACTTC

v_gene: TRBV5-1
j_gene: TRBJ2-7
abundance: -
d_gene: -
CDR3aa: CASSFLGSYEQYF
CDR3nt: TGCGCCAGCAGCTTTTTAGGGTCCTACGAGCAGTACTTC

v_gene: TRBV27
j_gene: TRBJ2-1
abundance: many
d_gene: TRBD1
CDR3aa: CASRDRVFGAVQNEQFF
CDR3nt: TGTGCCAGCCGGGACAGGGTTTTTGGCGCGGTACAAAATGAGCAGTTCTTC

v_gene: TRBV20-1
j_gene: TRBJ2-7
abundance: many
d_gene: -
CDR3aa: CSARETGTPVDEQYF
CDR3nt: TGCAGTGCTAGGGAAACCGGGACACCGGTAGACGAGCAGTACTTC

v_gene: TRBV7-9
j_gene: TRBJ1-1
abundance: many
d_gene: TRBD1
CDR3aa: CASSLVRTGEAEAFF
CDR3nt: TGTGCCAGCAGCTTAGTTCGTACAGGGGAGGCTGAAGCTTTCTTT

v_gene: TRBV7-8
j_gene: TRBJ1-1
abundance: many
d_gene: -
CDR3aa: CASRSPWGTEAFF
CDR3nt: TGTGCCAGCCGATCGCCCTGGGGAACTGAAGCTTTCTTT

v_gene: TRBV5-5
j_gene: TRBJ2-5
abundance: many
d_gene: -
CDR3aa: CASSLEGSGAETQYF
CDR3nt: TGTGCCAGCAGCTTGGAAGGCTCGGGCGCGGAGACCCAGTACTTC

v_gene: TRBV7-3
j_gene: TRBJ2-3
abundance: many
d_gene: TRBD1
CDR3aa: CASSLILSGTGGADTQYF
CDR3nt: TGTGCCAGCAGCTTAATCTTGAGCGGGACAGGGGGCGCGGATACGCAGTATTTT

v_gene: TRBV27
j_gene: TRBJ2-4
abundance: many
d_gene: -
CDR3aa: CASSLGPGRENIQYF
CDR3nt: TGTGCCAGCAGTTTGGGACCGGGTAGAGAAAACATTCAGTACTTC

v_gene: TRBV5-1
j_gene: TRBJ2-1
abundance: many
d_gene: -
CDR3aa: CASSVWPGTSPGEQFF
CDR3nt: TGCGCCAGCAGCGTGTGGCCCGGGACATCACCGGGTGAGCAGTTCTTC

v_gene: TRBV7-6
j_gene: TRBJ2-3
abundance: many
d_gene: TRBD2
CDR3aa: CASTPGGGDGDTQYF
CDR3nt: TGTGCCAGCACCCCAGGCGGGGGGGACGGGGATACGCAGTATTTT

v_gene: TRBV3-1
j_gene: TRBJ2-7
abundance: many
d_gene: TRBD2
CDR3aa: CASSQDPGGYEQYF
CDR3nt: TGTGCCAGCAGCCAAGATCCGGGAGGCTACGAGCAGTACTTC

v_gene: TRBV29-1
j_gene: TRBJ2-2
abundance: many
d_gene: TRBD1
CDR3aa: CSVEDGRGKGELFF
CDR3nt: TGCAGCGTTGAAGATGGCAGGGGGAAAGGGGAGCTGTTTTTT

v_gene: TRBV20-1
j_gene: TRBJ1-1
abundance: many
d_gene: -
CDR3aa: CSAQDGNTEAFF
CDR3nt: TGCAGTGCCCAAGACGGGAACACTGAAGCTTTCTTT

v_gene: TRBV20-1
j_gene: TRBJ2-1
abundance: many
d_gene: -
CDR3aa: CSATGESSYNEQFF
CDR3nt: TGCAGTGCTACTGGTGAAAGCTCCTACAATGAGCAGTTCTTC

v_gene: TRBV7-9
j_gene: TRBJ2-5
abundance: many
d_gene: TRBD1
CDR3aa: CASRPGQGQETQYF
CDR3nt: TGTGCCAGCAGACCCGGACAGGGCCAAGAGACCCAGTACTTC

v_gene: TRBV6-2/TRBV6-3
j_gene: TRBJ1-1
abundance: many
d_gene: -
CDR3aa: CASIQDLNTEAFF
CDR3nt: TGTGCCAGCATTCAGGACCTGAACACTGAAGCTTTCTTT

v_gene: TRBV20-1
j_gene: TRBJ2-1
abundance: many
d_gene: -
CDR3aa: CSARDLISSSYNEQFF
CDR3nt: TGCAGTGCTAGAGATCTCATCAGCAGCTCCTACAATGAGCAGTTCTTC

v_gene: TRBV7-9
j_gene: TRBJ2-7
abundance: many
d_gene: -
CDR3aa: CASSFGDRDYEQYF
CDR3nt: TGTGCCAGCAGCTTTGGGGATCGGGACTACGAGCAGTACTTC

v_gene: TRBV10-3
j_gene: TRBJ2-7
abundance: few
d_gene: -
CDR3aa: CAISDDRLTYEQYF
CDR3nt: TGTGCCATCAGTGACGACAGGCTAACCTACGAGCAGTACTTC

v_gene: TRBV27
j_gene: TRBJ1-5
abundance: many
d_gene: -
CDR3aa: CASSLKGNQPQHF
CDR3nt: TGTGCCAGCAGTTTAAAGGGCAATCAGCCCCAGCATTTT

v_gene: TRBV5-1
j_gene: TRBJ2-1
abundance: many
d_gene: TRBD1
CDR3aa: CASMDRGTYNEQFF
CDR3nt: TGCGCCAGCATGGACAGGGGTACCTACAATGAGCAGTTCTTC